This record looks at one T cell receptor (beta chain) sequence and its context. This specimen comes from a study of blood T cell repertoires in COVID-19. Whole-study context: The origin of the acute and convalescent COVID-19 samples was the United States, Italy and Spain. PBMCs, B-cell-depleted T cells, or T cells provided the cDNA or gDNA that made up the material.

Study processing details: The authors estimated nucleated cell counts from reference gene primer amplification. Method: immunoSEQ multiplex PCR; TCRdb's copy keeps in-frame clones and lacks some. V and J calls and clone size are given by that table; D and trimming were obtained from the DNA. The table has roughly 300,000 clones, 80% to 90% seen once. The CDR3 spans 17 residues. V was pared by 4 bases and J by 3 bases, with 8 bases of the junction left unmatched. Germline V gene sequence: CDR1 SGHDT, CDR2 YYEEEE. The rearrangement joins TRBV5-6 to TRBJ1-6, with 9 nucleotides matching TRBD1. This clonotype originated in a middle-aged woman who had recovered from COVID-19. Sequenced input: peripheral blood. CDR3 nucleotide sequence: TGTGCCAGCAGCCCCCAGGGACAGGGAGTCTATAATTCACCCCTCCACTTT. Translated, it gives CASSPQGQGVYNSPLHF.